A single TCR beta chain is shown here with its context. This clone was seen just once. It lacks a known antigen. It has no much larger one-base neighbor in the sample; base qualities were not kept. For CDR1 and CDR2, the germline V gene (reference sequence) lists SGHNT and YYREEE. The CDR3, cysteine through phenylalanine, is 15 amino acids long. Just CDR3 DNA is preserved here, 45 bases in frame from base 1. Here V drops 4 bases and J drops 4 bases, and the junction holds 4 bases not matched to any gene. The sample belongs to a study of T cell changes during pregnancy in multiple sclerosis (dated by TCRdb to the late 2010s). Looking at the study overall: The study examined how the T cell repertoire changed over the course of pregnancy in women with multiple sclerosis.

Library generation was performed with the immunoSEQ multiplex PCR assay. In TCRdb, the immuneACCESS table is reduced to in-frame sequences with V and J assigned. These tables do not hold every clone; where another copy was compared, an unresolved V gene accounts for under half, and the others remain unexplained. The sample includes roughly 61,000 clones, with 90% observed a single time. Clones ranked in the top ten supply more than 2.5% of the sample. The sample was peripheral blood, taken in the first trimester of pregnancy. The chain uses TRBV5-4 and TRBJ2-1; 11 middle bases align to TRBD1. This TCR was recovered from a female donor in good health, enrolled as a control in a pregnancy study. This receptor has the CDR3 CASSGTGGGYNEQFF. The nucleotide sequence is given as TGTGCCAGCAGCGGGACAGGGGGGGGATACAATGAGCAGTTCTTC. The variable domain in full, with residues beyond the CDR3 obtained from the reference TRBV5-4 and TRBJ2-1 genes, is ETGVTQSPTHLIKTRGQQVTLRCSSQSGHNTVSWYQQALGQGPQFIFQYYREEENGRGNFPPRFSGLQFPNYSSELNVNALELDDSALYLCASSGTGGGYNEQFFGPGTRLTVL.